The clone carrying this T cell receptor (beta chain) has at least ten counts. The antigen is unknown. This record comes from a study of CD8 T cells in ankylosing spondylitis. Scientists made TCR beta libraries using quantitative 5'-RACE with molecular barcodes. Each CDR3 protein is one row after TCRdb ran MiXCR on the 5' RACE reads. The profile shows fewer than 450,000 distinct CDR3 sequences, over 15% of them singletons. General study findings and limits: Seemingly distinctive of ankylosing spondylitis blood was a TCR beta motif formed by eight highly homologous variants. A CD8+ phenotype characterized the disease-linked clones, which were relatively rare in peripheral blood.

The TCR sequence derives from a male donor with ankylosing spondylitis. The sequenced sample consisted of blood, either unsorted or a sorted T cell fraction (not recorded which).

CDR3: CASSFSLAGSDTQYF. The CDR3 nucleotides are TGTGCCAGCAGCTTTAGTCTAGCGGGGTCAGATACGCAGTATTTT. The chain combines TRBV5-8 with TRBJ2-3; 9 nucleotides match TRBD2. Per germline, CDR1 SGHTS and CDR2 YDEGEE. The CDR3 consists of 15 residues. Trimming took 2 bases from V and 4 from J; bases not matched to a gene: 5.